This T cell receptor (beta chain) was retrieved from a study of cytomegalovirus exposure and HLA in healthy donors. Primers: 60 Vbeta forward and 13 Jbeta reverse. Measured with immunoSEQ multiplex PCR; TCRdb has only the in-frame clones, and not every one. The table lists about 160,000 clones, 80% to 90% of them singletons. The CDR3 has 13 residues. Germline assignment: CDR1 SQVTM and CDR2 ANQGSEA. J gave up 6 bases and V 6 bases, and 5 bases lay outside the gene matches. This sequence originates from a man aged 18 to 30 in good health and CMV-seropositive. Source material: PBMCs. The genes are TRBV29-1 and TRBJ1-4; TRBD1 matches at 9 bases. This CDR3 is CSVGQGPDEKLFF. In nucleotides, the CDR3 is TGCAGCGTGGGACAGGGTCCGGATGAAAAACTGTTTTTT.